A selection of T cell receptor beta chains follows, all from one sample in a study of siplizumab effects on memory and regulatory T cells. Profiling relied on immunoSEQ multiplex PCR, and the TCRdb table lists in-frame clones only, not all of them. The sample lists over 100,000 clones; about 90% were seen once. Sequencing was carried out using Tregs sorted from blood. The receptors were gathered from a human donor in good health. The conserved cysteine and the conserved F or W are not part of the CDR3 here. Rows give clone size only sometimes, using once, few, many, or a class for an expanded clone.

size	V	CDR3
.	TRBV18	ASSREGVQETQY
.	TRBV10-3	AITPGLLQGYT
.	TRBV11-2	ASSPSGTVNTEAF
.	TRBV18	ASSGQGETEAF
.	TRBV20-1	SATPGYGYT
.	TRBV7-9	ASSLTSIQY
once	TRBV6-5	ASSYSAPYEQY
.	TRBV19	ASTPDRGGHSNQPQH
.	TRBV12-2	ASRLVGGHSNYGYT
.	TRBV6-5	ASGDTVGYT
.	TRBV19	ASSIAGFYGGTEAF
.	TRBV11-1	ASSRMIESGRNDEQF
.	TRBV6-6	ASSQGGRLWTEAF
.	TRBV14	ASSQDAGFGYT
.	TRBV19	ATRGQLNTGELF
.	TRBV4-1	ASSQDGVYDPQH
.	TRBV5-1	ASSGGQGETQY
.	TRBV20-1	SARNTGELF
once	TRBV5-4	ASSLSLARREQY
.	TRBV5-1	ASTRQGVGGELF
.	TRBV11-2	ASSPPNANSYEQY
.	TRBV9	ASTKGDTDTQY
few	TRBV6-5	ASSYSGERGYT
.	TRBV20-1	SAKNRDGYT
.	TRBV7-2	ASSTTGPQEAF
few	TRBV29-1	SVAGQLYNEQF
.	TRBV18	ASSPGTAYEQY
once	TRBV18	ASSPRQRPDQPQH
.	TRBV7-9	ASSVETDTQY
once	TRBV18	ASSPQSGGELF
once	TRBV6-6	ASRWGTGNTEAF
.	TRBV25-1	ASSEKGYGYT
.	TRBV7-8	ASSLGRGAYGYT
.	TRBV5-6	ASSYLDREKLF
.	TRBV28	ASSFGTGGRTSYEQY
.	TRBV6-4	ASSDGWHGYT
.	TRBV7-7	ASSSGATQY
.	TRBV30	AWQARDRGHGGRGYT
once	TRBV5-1	ASSPGQSSETQY
.	TRBV5-6	ASSLRGADTQY
.	TRBV19	ASSLGTGGNSPLH
many	TRBV27	ASSDQNRGQPAY
.	TRBV6-5	ASSYGTNYGYT
.	TRBV18	AGAGAMRETQY
once	TRBV19	ASSANSGRSYEQY
.	TRBV30	AWSVRWSEKLF
.	TRBV6-1	AITPGQGPYGYT
.	TRBV4-2	ASSPGGRSSYNSPLH
.	TRBV5-5	ASSLVSEQY
.	TRBV6-1	ASSAGQPTNYGYT
.	TRBV19	ASSLYTSGGYNEQF
.	TRBV28	ASSPGQNYGYT
.	TRBV7-2	ASSFGTGNQPQH